A single sample gave rise to the 5 T cell receptor beta chains below, sequenced in a study of CD8 T cells in ankylosing spondylitis. Notes on the study in general: For ankylosing spondylitis blood, a TCR beta motif of seven to nine highly homologous variants appeared characteristic.

TCRdb re-analysed the 5' RACE reads in MiXCR, keeping a single row per CDR3 protein. The profile covers approximately 220,000 distinct CDR3 sequences, with about 18% appearing a single time and 42% taken by the ten largest. Their target antigens are unknown. Sequencing was carried out using blood, either unsorted or a sorted T cell fraction (not recorded which). The receptor set was obtained from a male donor with ankylosing spondylitis.

The chain couples TRBV11-3 to TRBJ2-2, with TRBD1 matching 9 bases. The CDR3 spans 16 residues. Germline V gene data show CDR1 as SGHNT and CDR2 as YENEEA. The trim removed 3 bases at V and 6 bases at J, leaving 8 bases unmatched. CDR3 nucleotide sequence: TGTGCCAGCAGCTTTCCGGGACAGGGAAACGCCGGGGAGCTGTTTTTT. Translated: CASSFPGQGNAGELFF.

The rearrangement links TRBV24-1 to TRBJ2-1, with 10 bases lining up with TRBD2. The CDR3 runs to 15 residues. Germline V gene lookup returns CDR1 KGHDR and CDR2 SFDVKD. J was trimmed by 2 bases and V by 6 bases; bases with no gene match: 3. The CDR3 region has the DNA TGTGCCACCAGTCAAAGCGGGGGGGCCTACAATGAGCAGTTCTTC. This encodes CATSQSGGAYNEQFF.

The chain couples TRBV3-1 to TRBJ2-5, with 12 positions matching TRBD2. V lost 3 bases to trimming and J lost 4 bases; unmatched junction nucleotides: 9. This CDR3 has 17 residues. Germline V gives CDR1 LGHDT, CDR2 YNNKEL (reference sequence). This chain's CDR3 is CASSQDRLAGEAETQYF. The CDR3 coding sequence is TGTGCCAGCAGCCAGGACCGACTAGCGGGGGAAGCAGAGACCCAGTACTTC.

This chain links TRBV6-2 or TRBV6-3 with TRBJ1-1; 9 bases fit TRBD1. After removal of 2 bases from V and 0 bases from J, the junction contained 7 bases not matched to a gene. This CDR3 comprises 17 residues. Germline CDR1 reads MNHEY; CDR2 reads SVGEGT. CDR3 protein: CASSYILGQGLNTEAFF. CDR3 coding DNA: TGTGCCAGCAGTTACATCCTAGGACAGGGGTTGAACACTGAAGCTTTCTTT.

The chain carries TRBV7-9 and TRBJ2-5, with TRBD2 matching over 13 bases. The junction had 8 bases not matched to a gene; V was cut back by 5 bases and J by 5 bases. CDR1 is SEHNR and CDR2 is FQNEAQ in the germline V gene (reference sequence). This CDR3 spans 16 amino acids. The CDR3 loop reads CASSLLGLAGRETQYF. The CDR3 DNA reads TGTGCCAGCAGCCTCCTGGGACTAGCGGGAAGGGAGACCCAGTACTTC.